This TCR beta chain was recorded in a study of blood T cell repertoires in COVID-19. Study-level background: Spain, Italy and the United States supplied samples that represented acute and convalescent COVID-19. The cDNA or gDNA used as material had been derived from T cells, B-cell-depleted T cells, or PBMCs.

CDR1 is MNHEY and CDR2 is SVGEGT in the germline V gene. CDR3 length: 15 residues. The ends were cut back, 4 bases at V and 7 bases at J, with 14 bases in the middle. In the original analysis: Reference gene primer amplification in the assay estimated nucleated cell counts. The protocol was immunoSEQ multiplex PCR, while the TCRdb copy is restricted to in-frame clones and leaves out a portion. Clone size and V and J calls were adopted from that table, with D and trimming inferred from the DNA. This table has around 43,000 clones, roughly 88% appearing once. The TCR sequence derives from a woman in her sixties or seventies with acute or convalescent COVID-19. The J gene is TRBJ1-6, the V gene TRBV6-2 or TRBV6-3, with D perhaps matching TRBD1 (6 bases). Sequences were obtained from peripheral blood. The CDR3 coding sequence is TGTGCCAGCAGTTTCTTCAGGGGTCGCAATTCACCCCTCCACTTT. Its translation: CASSFFRGRNSPLHF.